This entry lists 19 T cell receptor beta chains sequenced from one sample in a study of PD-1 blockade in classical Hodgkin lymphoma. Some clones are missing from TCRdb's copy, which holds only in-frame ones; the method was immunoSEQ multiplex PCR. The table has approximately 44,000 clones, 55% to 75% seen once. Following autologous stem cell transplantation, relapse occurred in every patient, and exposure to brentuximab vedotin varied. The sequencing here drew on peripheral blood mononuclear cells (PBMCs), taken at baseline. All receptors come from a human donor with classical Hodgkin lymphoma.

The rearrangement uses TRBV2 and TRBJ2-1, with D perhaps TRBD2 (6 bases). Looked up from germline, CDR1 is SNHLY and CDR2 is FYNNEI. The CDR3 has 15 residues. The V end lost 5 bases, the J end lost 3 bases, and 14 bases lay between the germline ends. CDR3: CASSLGSGLYNEQFF. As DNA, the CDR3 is TGTGCCAGCAGTCTCGGGTCGGGACTCTACAATGAGCAGTTCTTC.

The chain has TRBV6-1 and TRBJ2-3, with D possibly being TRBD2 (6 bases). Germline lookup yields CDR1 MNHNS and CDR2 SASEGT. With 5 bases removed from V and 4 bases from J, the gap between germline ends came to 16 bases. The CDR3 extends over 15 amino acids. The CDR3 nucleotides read TGTGCCAGCAGTTCCCCCGCAGGGAGGTCAGATACGCAGTATTTT. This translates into CASSSPAGRSDTQYF.

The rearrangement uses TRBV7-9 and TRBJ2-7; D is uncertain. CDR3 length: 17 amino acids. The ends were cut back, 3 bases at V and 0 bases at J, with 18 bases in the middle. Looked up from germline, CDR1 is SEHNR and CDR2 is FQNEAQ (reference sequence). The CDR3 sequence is CASSLFPNARSSYEQYF. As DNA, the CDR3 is TGTGCCAGCAGCTTGTTCCCAAACGCAAGGAGCTCCTACGAGCAGTACTTC.

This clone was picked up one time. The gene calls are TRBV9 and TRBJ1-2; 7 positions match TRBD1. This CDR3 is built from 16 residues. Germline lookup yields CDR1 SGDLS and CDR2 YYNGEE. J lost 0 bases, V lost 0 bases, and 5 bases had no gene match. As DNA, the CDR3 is TGTGCCAGCAGCGTAGGAACAGGGGAGACTAACTATGGCTACACCTTC. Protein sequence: CASSVGTGETNYGYTF.

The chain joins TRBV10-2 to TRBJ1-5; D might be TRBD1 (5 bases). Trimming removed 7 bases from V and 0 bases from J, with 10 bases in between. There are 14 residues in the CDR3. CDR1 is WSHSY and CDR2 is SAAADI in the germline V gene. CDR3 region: CASNFGGSNQPQHF. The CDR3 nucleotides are TGCGCCAGCAACTTCGGGGGTAGCAATCAGCCCCAGCATTTT.

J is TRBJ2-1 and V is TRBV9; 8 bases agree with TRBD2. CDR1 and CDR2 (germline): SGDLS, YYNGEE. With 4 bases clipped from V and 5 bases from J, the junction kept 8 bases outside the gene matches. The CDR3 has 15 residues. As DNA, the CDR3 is TGTGCCAGCAGCTACAATCCGGGAGGGGACAATGAGCAGTTCTTC. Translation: CASSYNPGGDNEQFF.

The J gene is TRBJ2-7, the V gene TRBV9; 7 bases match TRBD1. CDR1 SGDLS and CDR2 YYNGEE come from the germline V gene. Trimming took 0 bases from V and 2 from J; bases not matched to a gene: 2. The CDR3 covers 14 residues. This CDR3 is CASSVAGTAYEQYF. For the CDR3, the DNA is TGTGCCAGCAGCGTAGCGGGGACAGCCTACGAGCAGTACTTC.

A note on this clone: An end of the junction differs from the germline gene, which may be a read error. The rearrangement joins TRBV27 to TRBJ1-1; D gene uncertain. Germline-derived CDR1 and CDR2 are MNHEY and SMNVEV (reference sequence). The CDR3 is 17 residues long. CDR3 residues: CASSLSNGHLMKTEAFF. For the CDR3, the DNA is TGTGCCAGCAGTTTATCGAATGGTCATCTCATGAAAACTGAAGCTTTCTTT.

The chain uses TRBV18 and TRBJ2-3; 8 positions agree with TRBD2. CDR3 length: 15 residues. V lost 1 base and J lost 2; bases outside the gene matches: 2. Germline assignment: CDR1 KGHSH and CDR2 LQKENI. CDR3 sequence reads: CASSPLREDTDTQYF. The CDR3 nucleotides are TGTGCCAGCTCACCACTGCGGGAGGACACAGATACGCAGTATTTT. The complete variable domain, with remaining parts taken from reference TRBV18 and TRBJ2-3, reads NAGVMQNPRHLVRRRGQEARLRCSPMKGHSHVYWYRQLPEEGLKFMVYLQKENIIDESGMPKERFSAEFPKEGPSILRIQQVVRGDSAAYFCASSPLREDTDTQYFGPGTRLTVL.

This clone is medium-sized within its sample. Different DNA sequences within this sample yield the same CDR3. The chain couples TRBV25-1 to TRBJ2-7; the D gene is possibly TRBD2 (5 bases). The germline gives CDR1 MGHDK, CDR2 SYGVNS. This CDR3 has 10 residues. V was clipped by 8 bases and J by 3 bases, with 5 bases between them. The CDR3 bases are TGTGCCAGCGGGAGCTACGAGCAGTACTTC. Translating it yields CASGSYEQYF.

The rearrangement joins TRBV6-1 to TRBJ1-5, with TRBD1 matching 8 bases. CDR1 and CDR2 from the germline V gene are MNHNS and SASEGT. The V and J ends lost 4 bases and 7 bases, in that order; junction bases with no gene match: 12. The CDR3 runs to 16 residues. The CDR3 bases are TGTGCCAGCAGTGTAACCCCACAGGGGGACACCCAGCCCCAGCATTTT. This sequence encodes CASSVTPQGDTQPQHF.

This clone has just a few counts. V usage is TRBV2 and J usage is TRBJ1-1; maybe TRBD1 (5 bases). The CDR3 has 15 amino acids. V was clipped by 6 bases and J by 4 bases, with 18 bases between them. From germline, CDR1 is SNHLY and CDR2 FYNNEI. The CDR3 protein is CASRYRIDRFTEAFF. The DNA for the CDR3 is TGTGCCAGCAGGTACAGGATCGACCGTTTCACTGAAGCTTTCTTT.

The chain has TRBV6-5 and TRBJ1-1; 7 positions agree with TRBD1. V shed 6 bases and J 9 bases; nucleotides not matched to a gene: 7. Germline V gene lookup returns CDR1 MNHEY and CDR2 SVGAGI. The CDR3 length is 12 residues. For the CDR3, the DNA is TGTGCCAGCAGCCGACAGGGTACCCAAGCTTTCTTT. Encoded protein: CASSRQGTQAFF.

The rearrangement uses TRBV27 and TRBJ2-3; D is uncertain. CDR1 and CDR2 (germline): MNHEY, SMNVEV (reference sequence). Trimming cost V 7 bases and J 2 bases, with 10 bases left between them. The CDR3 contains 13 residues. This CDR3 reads CASTERHTDTQYF. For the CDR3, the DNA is TGTGCCAGCACCGAACGACACACAGATACGCAGTATTTT.

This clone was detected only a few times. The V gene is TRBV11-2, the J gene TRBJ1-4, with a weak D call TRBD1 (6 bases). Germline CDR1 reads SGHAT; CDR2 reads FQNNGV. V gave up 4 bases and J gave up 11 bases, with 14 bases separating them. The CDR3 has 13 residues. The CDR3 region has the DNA TGTGCCAGCAGCTCCCCCCCGGACAGTAAACTGTTTTTT. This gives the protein CASSSPPDSKLFF.

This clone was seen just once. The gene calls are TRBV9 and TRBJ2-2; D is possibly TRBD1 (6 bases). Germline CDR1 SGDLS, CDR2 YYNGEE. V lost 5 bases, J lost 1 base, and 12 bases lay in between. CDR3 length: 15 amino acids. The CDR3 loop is CASRPQGRNTGELFF. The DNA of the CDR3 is TGTGCCAGCAGGCCACAGGGCCGGAACACCGGGGAGCTGTTTTTT.

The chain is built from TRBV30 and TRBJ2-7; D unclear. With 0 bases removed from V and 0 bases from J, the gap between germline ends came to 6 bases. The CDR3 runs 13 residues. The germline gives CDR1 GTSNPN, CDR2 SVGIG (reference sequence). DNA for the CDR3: TGTGCCTGGAGTGTGGCGGACTCCTACGAGCAGTACTTC. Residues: CAWSVADSYEQYF.

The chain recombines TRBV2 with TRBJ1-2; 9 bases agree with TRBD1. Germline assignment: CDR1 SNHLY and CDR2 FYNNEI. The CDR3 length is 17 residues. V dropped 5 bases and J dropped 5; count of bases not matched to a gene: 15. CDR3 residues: CASSFTGGGQGIYGYTF. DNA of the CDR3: TGTGCCAGCAGTTTTACGGGAGGGGGACAGGGAATATATGGCTACACCTTC.

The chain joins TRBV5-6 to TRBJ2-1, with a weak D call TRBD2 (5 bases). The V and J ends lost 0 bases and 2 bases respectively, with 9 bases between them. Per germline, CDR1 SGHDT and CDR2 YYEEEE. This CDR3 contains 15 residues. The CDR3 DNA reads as TGTGCCAGCAGCTTGGGGCGCGGGCCCTACAATGAGCAGTTCTTC. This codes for CASSLGRGPYNEQFF. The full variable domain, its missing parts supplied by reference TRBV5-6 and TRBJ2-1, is DAGVTQSPTHLIKTRGQQVTLRCSPKSGHDTVSWYQQALGQGPQFIFQYYEEEERQRGNFPDRFSGHQFPNYSSELNVNALLLGDSALYLCASSLGRGPYNEQFFGPGTRLTVL.